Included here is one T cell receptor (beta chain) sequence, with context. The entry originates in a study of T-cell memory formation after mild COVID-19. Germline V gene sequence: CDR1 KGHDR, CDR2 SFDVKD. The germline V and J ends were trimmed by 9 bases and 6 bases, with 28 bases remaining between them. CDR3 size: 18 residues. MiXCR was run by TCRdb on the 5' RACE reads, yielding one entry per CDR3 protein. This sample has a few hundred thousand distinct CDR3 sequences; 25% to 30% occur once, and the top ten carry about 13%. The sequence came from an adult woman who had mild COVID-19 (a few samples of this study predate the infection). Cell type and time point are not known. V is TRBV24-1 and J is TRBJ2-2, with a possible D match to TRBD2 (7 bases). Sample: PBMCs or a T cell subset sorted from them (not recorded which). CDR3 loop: CATQPHRTAGPNPGELFF. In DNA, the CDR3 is TGTGCCACCCAACCCCATAGGACAGCGGGACCAAACCCCGGGGAGCTGTTTTTT.